The rows below give T cell receptor beta chains drawn from one sample of a study of CD8 T cells in ankylosing spondylitis. TCRdb independently ran MiXCR on the 5' RACE reads; one entry per CDR3 protein. The table includes approximately 400,000 distinct CDR3 sequences, roughly 15% detected once. Input material: blood, either unsorted or a sorted T cell fraction (not recorded which). These receptors were obtained from a male donor with ankylosing spondylitis. Both conserved end residues are part of each CDR3.

V gene: TRBV5-1
J gene: TRBJ2-5
CDR3 protein: CASSLPTGAQETQYF

V gene: TRBV4-1
J gene: TRBJ2-2
CDR3 protein: CASSQPGRSPGTGELFF

V gene: TRBV7-6
J gene: TRBJ1-2
CDR3 protein: CASSLAPDTNYGYTF

V gene: TRBV20-1
J gene: TRBJ1-5
CDR3 protein: CSAGSSNQPQHF

V gene: TRBV5-5
J gene: TRBJ2-2
CDR3 protein: CASSGKTGGNTGELFF

V gene: TRBV7-2
J gene: TRBJ2-7
CDR3 protein: CASSLGIAGGPYEQYF

V gene: TRBV5-1
J gene: TRBJ2-1
CDR3 protein: CASSLDKRGAWYNEQFF

V gene: TRBV12-3/TRBV12-4
J gene: TRBJ1-2
CDR3 protein: CASKGDTYGYTF

V gene: TRBV20-1
J gene: TRBJ2-7
CDR3 protein: CSAKTFYEQYF

V gene: TRBV11-2
J gene: TRBJ2-1
CDR3 protein: CASSFLIGTSGVGGEQFF

V gene: TRBV3-1
J gene: TRBJ2-3
CDR3 protein: CASSQYVAGGFTDTQYF

V gene: TRBV3-1
J gene: TRBJ2-4
CDR3 protein: CASSQDNIQYF

V gene: TRBV12-3/TRBV12-4
J gene: TRBJ1-4
CDR3 protein: CASSLSDLGRKNEKLFF

V gene: TRBV7-7
J gene: TRBJ2-5
CDR3 protein: CASSLVGTRAETQYF

V gene: TRBV3-1
J gene: TRBJ1-6
CDR3 protein: CASSQVSGVRSPLHF

V gene: TRBV7-9
J gene: TRBJ2-5
CDR3 protein: CASSYIGGGEETQYF